This record covers a single T cell receptor (beta chain). Its antigen is unknown. Here the CDR3 omits its conserved ending phenylalanine or tryptophan, so a read error is the likely source. The DNA is left out, because the CDR3 cannot be placed on it with certainty; the CDR3 is given as TCRdb lists it. The sample's time point: patch test 3, about 24 weeks after DPC sensitization. Treatment defined: therapeutic diphenylcyclopropenone sensitization with weekly scalp DPC. The source of the sample is a study of human T cells and chemical hapten exposure. Study information: Cases of alopecia areata, totalis or universalis occurred in a predominantly female patient group. Regarding the study as a whole: Counts of TCRs expanded at PT1 correlated positively with patch test score.

TCRdb reprocessed the RACE reads with MiXCR, giving one entry per CDR3 protein. The table includes tens of thousands of distinct CDR3 sequences, 11% detected once. The germline gives CDR1 MDHEN, CDR2 SYDVKM. The CDR3 is 12 residues long, counting both termini. The source was whole blood, collected in connection with sensitization to the hapten diphenylcyclopropenone (DPC). The TCR was taken from a woman aged 25 to 39 with alopecia areata. Some clones in this sample may be carry-over from other donors' samples. This chain connects TRBV28 to TRBJ2-7; the tabulated D call, TRBD1, remains unverified against the DNA. The CDR3 protein is CASSLLNRGLVL.